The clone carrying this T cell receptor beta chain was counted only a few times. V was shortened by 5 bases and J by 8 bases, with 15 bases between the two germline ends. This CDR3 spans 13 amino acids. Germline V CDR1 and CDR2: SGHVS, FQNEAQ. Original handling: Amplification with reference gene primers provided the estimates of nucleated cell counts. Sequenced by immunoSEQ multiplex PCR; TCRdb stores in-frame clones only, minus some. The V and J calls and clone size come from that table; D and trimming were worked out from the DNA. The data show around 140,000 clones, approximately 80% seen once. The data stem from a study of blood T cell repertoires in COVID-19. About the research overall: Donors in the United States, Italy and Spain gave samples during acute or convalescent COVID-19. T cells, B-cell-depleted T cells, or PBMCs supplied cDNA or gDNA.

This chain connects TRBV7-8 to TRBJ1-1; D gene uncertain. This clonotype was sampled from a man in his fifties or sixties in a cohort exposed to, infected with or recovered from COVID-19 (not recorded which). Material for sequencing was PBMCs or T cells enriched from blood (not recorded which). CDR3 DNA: TGTGCCAGCAGCCTGTCTGAGGGAAGCGAAGCTTTCTTT. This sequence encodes CASSLSEGSEAFF.